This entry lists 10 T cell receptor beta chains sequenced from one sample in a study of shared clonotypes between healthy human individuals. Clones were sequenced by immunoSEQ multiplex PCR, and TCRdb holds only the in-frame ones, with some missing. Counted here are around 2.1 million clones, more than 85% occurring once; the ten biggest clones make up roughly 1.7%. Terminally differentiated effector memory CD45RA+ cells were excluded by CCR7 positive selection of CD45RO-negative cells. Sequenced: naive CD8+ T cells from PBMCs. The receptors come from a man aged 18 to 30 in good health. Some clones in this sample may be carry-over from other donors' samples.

CDR3 residues: CATSRGQGATYYEQYF. As DNA, the CDR3 is TGTGCCACCAGCAGGGGACAGGGGGCCACGTACTACGAGCAGTACTTC. The rearrangement uses TRBV15 and TRBJ2-7; 12 nucleotides line up with TRBD1. CDR1 and CDR2 (germline): LNHNV, YYDKDF (reference sequence). The CDR3 has 16 amino acids. Losses at the gene ends were 3 bases for V and 3 bases for J; bases not matched to a gene: 6.

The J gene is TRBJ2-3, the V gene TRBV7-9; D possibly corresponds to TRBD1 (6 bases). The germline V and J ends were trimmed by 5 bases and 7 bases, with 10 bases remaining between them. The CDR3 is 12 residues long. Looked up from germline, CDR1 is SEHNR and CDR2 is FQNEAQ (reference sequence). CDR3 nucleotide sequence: TGTGCCAGCAGCCTGGACAGTCATACGCAGTATTTT. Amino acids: CASSLDSHTQYF.

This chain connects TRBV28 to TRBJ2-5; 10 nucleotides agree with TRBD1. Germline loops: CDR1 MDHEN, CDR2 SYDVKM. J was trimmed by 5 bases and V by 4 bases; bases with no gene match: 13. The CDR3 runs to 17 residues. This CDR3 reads CASSSPMGQGTGETQYF. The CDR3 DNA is TGTGCCAGCAGTTCCCCAATGGGACAGGGGACAGGGGAGACCCAGTACTTC.

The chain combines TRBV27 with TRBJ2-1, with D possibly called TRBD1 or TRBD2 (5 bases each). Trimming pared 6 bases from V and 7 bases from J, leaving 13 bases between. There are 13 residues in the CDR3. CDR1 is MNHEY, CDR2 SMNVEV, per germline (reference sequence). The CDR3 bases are TGTGCCAGCAGCACTCTCGGGGCGAATGAGCAGTTCTTC. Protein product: CASSTLGANEQFF.

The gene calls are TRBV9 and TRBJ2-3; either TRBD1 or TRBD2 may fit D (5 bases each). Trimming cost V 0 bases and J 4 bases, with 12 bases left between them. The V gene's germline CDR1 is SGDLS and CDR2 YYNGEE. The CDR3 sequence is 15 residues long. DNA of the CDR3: TGTGCCAGCAGCGTAGGAGGGACCGGCCCAGATACGCAGTATTTT. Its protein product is CASSVGGTGPDTQYF.

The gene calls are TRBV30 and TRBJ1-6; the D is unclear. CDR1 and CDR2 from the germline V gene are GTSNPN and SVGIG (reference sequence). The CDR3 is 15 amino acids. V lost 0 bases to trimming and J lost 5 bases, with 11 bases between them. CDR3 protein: CAWSVRVGNNSPLHF. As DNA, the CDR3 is TGTGCCTGGAGTGTACGGGTGGGGAATAATTCACCCCTCCACTTT.

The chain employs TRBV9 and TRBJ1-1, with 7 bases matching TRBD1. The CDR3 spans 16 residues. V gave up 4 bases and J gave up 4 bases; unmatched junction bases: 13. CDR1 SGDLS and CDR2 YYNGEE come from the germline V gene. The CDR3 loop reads CASSLRTGGSFTEAFF. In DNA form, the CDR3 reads TGTGCCAGCAGCCTCCGGACAGGCGGGTCGTTCACTGAAGCTTTCTTT.

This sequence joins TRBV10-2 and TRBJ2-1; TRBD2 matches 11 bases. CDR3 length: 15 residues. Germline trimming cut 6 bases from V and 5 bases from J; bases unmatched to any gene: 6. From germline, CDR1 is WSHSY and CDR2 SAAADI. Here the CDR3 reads CASRNSGRADNEQFF. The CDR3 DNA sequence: TGCGCCAGCAGAAATAGCGGGAGGGCCGACAATGAGCAGTTCTTC.

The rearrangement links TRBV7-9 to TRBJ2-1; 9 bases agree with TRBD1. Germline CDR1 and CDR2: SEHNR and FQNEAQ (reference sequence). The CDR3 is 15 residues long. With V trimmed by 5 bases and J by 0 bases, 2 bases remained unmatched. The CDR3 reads CASSPGQGSYNEQFF. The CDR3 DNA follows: TGTGCCAGCAGCCCGGGACAGGGCTCCTACAATGAGCAGTTCTTC.

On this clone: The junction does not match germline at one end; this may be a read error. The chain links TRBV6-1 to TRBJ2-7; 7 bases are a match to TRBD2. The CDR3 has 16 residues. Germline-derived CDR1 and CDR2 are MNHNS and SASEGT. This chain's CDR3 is CAISDPPAGSAYEQYF. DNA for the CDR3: TGTGCCATCAGTGATCCTCCAGCGGGATCGGCGTACGAGCAGTACTTC.